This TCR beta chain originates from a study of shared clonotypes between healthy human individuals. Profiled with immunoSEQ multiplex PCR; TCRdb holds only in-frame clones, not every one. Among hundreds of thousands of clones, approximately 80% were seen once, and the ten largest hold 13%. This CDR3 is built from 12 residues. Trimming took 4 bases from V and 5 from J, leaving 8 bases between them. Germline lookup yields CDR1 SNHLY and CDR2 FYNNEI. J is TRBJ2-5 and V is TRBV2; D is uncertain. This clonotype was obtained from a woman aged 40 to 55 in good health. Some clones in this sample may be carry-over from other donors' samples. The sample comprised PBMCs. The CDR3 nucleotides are TGTGCCAGCAGTGTGACCGGGGAGACCCAGTACTTC. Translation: CASSVTGETQYF.